One sample yielded the 21 T cell receptor beta chains listed below, sequenced in a study of T cell responses to AZD1222 COVID-19 vaccine (dated by TCRdb to about 2021). Library construction relied on the immunoSEQ multiplex PCR assay. The source is immuneACCESS, and TCRdb retained only in-frame sequences with V and J called. Part of the clones is not carried over; for the studies checked, unresolved V genes explain less than half of this, and the remainder is unexplained. Across this sample there are 180,000 or so clones, with 85% to 95% seen only once. The ten largest clones capture around 0.66% of the sample. Taken with the paper, the label for time point translates to: baseline before first vaccination. The sequences come from peripheral blood, collected on day 0 of AZD1222 vaccination. These receptors were obtained from an adult in good health.

The chain is built from TRBV3-1 (or the pseudogene TRBV3-2) and TRBJ1-1, with 10 bases fitting TRBD1. The CDR3 sequence is 12 residues long. The junction had 3 bases not matched to a gene; V was cut back by 6 bases and J by 8 bases. Per germline, CDR1 LGHDT and CDR2 YNNKEL (reference sequence). The CDR3 here is CASRGGQGEAFF. The CDR3 DNA sequence: TGTGCCAGCAGGGGGGGACAGGGGGAAGCTTTCTTT.

This clone was detected only a few times. V is TRBV2 and J is TRBJ2-7, with D unclear. The V and J ends lost 1 base and 10 bases respectively, with 8 bases between them. This CDR3 has 11 residues. Germline lookup yields CDR1 SNHLY and CDR2 FYNNEI. The CDR3, as DNA: TGTGCCAGCAGTGAAGGGACGTACCAGTACTTC. It codes for CASSEGTYQYF.

The chain carries TRBV7-2 and TRBJ1-2, with 8 bases that match TRBD1. With V trimmed by 0 bases and J by 8 bases, 8 bases remained unmatched. CDR1 is SGHTA, CDR2 FQGNSA, per germline. The CDR3 is made up of 15 amino acids. In nucleotides, the CDR3 is TGTGCCAGCAGCTTAGCGGCAGGGGGCGTAGGGGGCTACACCTTC. This codes for CASSLAAGGVGGYTF. Variable domain in full (rest from reference TRBV7-2 and TRBJ1-2): GAGVSQSPSNKVTEKGKDVELRCDPISGHTALYWYRQSLGQGLEFLIYFQGNSAPDKSGLPSDRFSAERTGGSVSTLTIQRTQQEDSAVYLCASSLAAGGVGGYTFGSGTRLTVV.

CDR3 protein: CASSLDRVHGYTF. The CDR3 DNA follows: TGTGCCAGCAGTTTAGACAGGGTTCATGGCTACACCTTC. The V gene is TRBV12-3 or TRBV12-4, the J gene TRBJ1-2; TRBD1 might be the D (6 bases). The V end was cut by 1 base, the J end by 6 bases, with 9 bases between. The CDR3 has 13 residues.

The chain combines TRBV10-1 with TRBJ1-2; D not certain. The CDR3 runs 13 residues. Germline loops: CDR1 WNHNN, CDR2 SYGVQD (reference sequence). V was cut by 0 bases and J by 0 bases, with 2 bases left in between. This CDR3 is CASSESTNYGYTF. CDR3 sequence (DNA): TGCGCCAGCAGTGAGTCCACTAACTATGGCTACACCTTC.

The chain has TRBV28 and TRBJ1-2, with TRBD1 identical over 8 bases. Trimming cost V 5 bases and J 7 bases; bases outside gene matches: 9. There are 14 residues in the CDR3. In germline, CDR1 is MDHEN, CDR2 SYDVKM. The chain's CDR3 is CASSHRPGQAGYTF. CDR3 sequence (DNA): TGTGCCAGCAGTCACCGACCGGGACAGGCTGGCTACACCTTC.

The chain combines TRBV6-5 with TRBJ1-5, with TRBD1 as a possible D gene (5 bases). Between the trimmed V and J ends, which lost 4 bases and 6 bases, there was a span of 19 bases. The germline V gene has CDR1 MNHEY and CDR2 SVGAGI. The CDR3 runs 16 residues. This CDR3 reads CASSSRRGRESQPQHF. DNA of the CDR3: TGTGCCAGCAGTTCCCGGAGGGGCAGGGAGAGTCAGCCCCAGCATTTT.

The chain joins TRBV28 to TRBJ2-1, with unresolved D. The CDR3 has 16 amino acids. Trimming stripped 3 bases from V and 0 bases from J, with 12 bases between. The germline V gene encodes CDR1 MDHEN and CDR2 SYDVKM. The CDR3 sequence: CASSFWRRSSYNEQFF. For the CDR3, the DNA is TGTGCCAGCAGTTTTTGGCGAAGAAGCTCCTACAATGAGCAGTTCTTC.

The V gene is TRBV28, the J gene TRBJ1-4, with TRBD1 matching over 9 bases. The CDR3 is made up of 14 amino acids. The germline V gene has CDR1 MDHEN and CDR2 SYDVKM. V shed 7 bases, J shed 8 bases, and the junction held 8 bases outside the gene matches. CDR3 protein: CASNQQGAQEKLFF. In DNA form, the CDR3 reads TGTGCCAGCAATCAACAGGGGGCGCAAGAAAAACTGTTTTTT.

The chain is built from TRBV28 and TRBJ1-5, with D unresolved. Trimming cost V 3 bases and J 0 bases, with 6 bases left between them. Germline CDR1 is MDHEN and CDR2 is SYDVKM. The length of the CDR3 is 14 residues. CDR3: CASSFRRSNQPQHF. CDR3 DNA: TGTGCCAGCAGTTTTCGTCGTAGCAATCAGCCCCAGCATTTT.

The chain is built from TRBV5-1 and TRBJ2-5, with D maybe TRBD2 (6 bases). V lost 0 bases and J 4 bases, leaving 10 bases between the germline ends. This CDR3 has 14 residues. CDR1 SGHRS and CDR2 YFSETQ come from the germline V gene. CDR3 loop: CASSLERRGETQYF. CDR3 DNA sequence: TGCGCCAGCAGCTTGGAGCGGAGGGGAGAGACCCAGTACTTC.

The J gene is TRBJ1-1, the V gene TRBV6-2 or TRBV6-3; D gene unclear. The germline V gene encodes CDR1 MNHEY and CDR2 SVGEGT. There are 17 residues in the CDR3. The V and J ends lost 5 bases and 1 base respectively, with 20 bases between them. The CDR3 protein is CASSDPMSSRRNTEAFF. In nucleotides, the CDR3 is TGTGCCAGCAGTGACCCCATGTCCTCACGAAGGAACACTGAAGCTTTCTTT.

This clone was seen only a few times. V is TRBV19 and J is TRBJ1-2; 9 nucleotides line up with TRBD1. V was clipped by 5 bases and J by 5 bases; unmatched bases: 6. This CDR3 region has 14 residues. The germline V gene has CDR1 LNHDA and CDR2 SQIVND (reference sequence). In nucleotides, the CDR3 is TGTGCCAGTAGTTCTCCCGGACAGGGGTATGGCTACACCTTC. Translated: CASSSPGQGYGYTF.

The chain uses TRBV11-2 and TRBJ1-5; D unclear. Trimming cost V 5 bases and J 4 bases, with 15 bases left between them. In germline, CDR1 is SGHAT, CDR2 FQNNGV. The CDR3 runs to 15 residues. CDR3 sequence reads: CASSATGGGNQPQHF. The CDR3 DNA reads TGTGCCAGCAGCGCGACCGGCGGAGGGAATCAGCCCCAGCATTTT.

The gene calls are TRBV10-3 and TRBJ2-5; unclear D gene. From germline, CDR1 is ENHRY and CDR2 SYGVKD. Trimming removed 7 bases from V and 4 bases from J, with 7 bases in between. The CDR3 has 11 residues. The CDR3 DNA is TGTGCCATCACTAACGGAGAGACCCAGTACTTC. Amino acids: CAITNGETQYF.

The table lists this clone with a few counts. This chain uses TRBV6-6 with TRBJ1-4; no reliable D call. This CDR3 region has 14 residues. Germline V gene sequence: CDR1 MNHNY, CDR2 SVGAGI (reference sequence). V was clipped by 6 bases and J by 4 bases, with 12 bases between them. The CDR3 sequence: CASRPGRSNEKLFF. In DNA form, the CDR3 reads TGTGCCAGCAGGCCCGGTCGGAGTAATGAAAAACTGTTTTTT.

In the case of this clone: Different DNA sequences within this sample yield the same CDR3. The chain has TRBV9 and TRBJ1-2; D uncertain. V was pared by 4 bases and J by 2 bases, with 3 bases between. Germline V gene sequence: CDR1 SGDLS, CDR2 YYNGEE. This CDR3 spans 11 amino acids. Here the CDR3 DNA reads TGTGCCAGCAGCTTGAACTATGGCTACACCTTC. This translates into CASSLNYGYTF.

This rearrangement joins TRBV27 to TRBJ1-1, with D hard to call. Trimming stripped 5 bases from V and 1 base from J, with 11 bases between. The CDR3 is 14 amino acids. The germline V gene encodes CDR1 MNHEY and CDR2 SMNVEV (reference sequence). DNA for the CDR3: TGTGCCAGCAGTCGGGCCGGACCGAACACTGAAGCTTTCTTT. Protein sequence: CASSRAGPNTEAFF.

This clone occurred once. The gene calls are TRBV7-8 and TRBJ1-1; the D gene is possibly TRBD1 (5 bases). V shed 7 bases and J shed 6 bases, with 15 bases lying between them. Germline V CDR1 and CDR2: SGHVS, FQNEAQ. The CDR3 covers 13 residues. CDR3: CASTAGGVPEAFF. CDR3 DNA sequence: TGTGCCAGCACCGCCGGGGGGGTTCCTGAAGCTTTCTTT. The whole variable domain, filled in from reference TRBV7-8 and TRBJ1-1, reads GAGVSQSPRYKVAKRGQDVALRCDPISGHVSLFWYQQALGQGPEFLTYFQNEAQLDKSGLPSDRFFAERPEGSVSTLKIQRTQQEDSAVYLCASTAGGVPEAFFGQGTRLTVV.

V usage is TRBV7-9 and J usage is TRBJ2-5; 9 bases are a match to TRBD2. J was trimmed by 1 base and V by 5 bases; bases with no gene match: 5. Germline-derived CDR1 and CDR2 are SEHNR and FQNEAQ (reference sequence). CDR3 length: 15 amino acids. The CDR3 DNA sequence: TGTGCCAGCAGCCCCCTAGCGGGGATCCAAGAGACCCAGTACTTC. It yields the protein CASSPLAGIQETQYF.

This chain joins TRBV7-2 and TRBJ1-5, with D unresolved. The V end was cut by 1 base, the J end by 2 bases, with 6 bases between. In germline, CDR1 is SGHTA, CDR2 FQGNSA. The CDR3 has 14 residues. The CDR3 loop is CASSLERGNQPQHF. The CDR3 DNA reads TGTGCCAGCAGCTTAGAAAGGGGCAATCAGCCCCAGCATTTT. Supplemented by reference TRBV7-2 and TRBJ1-5, the full variable domain reads GAGVSQSPSNKVTEKGKDVELRCDPISGHTALYWYRQSLGQGLEFLIYFQGNSAPDKSGLPSDRFSAERTGGSVSTLTIQRTQQEDSAVYLCASSLERGNQPQHFGDGTRLSIL.